This T cell receptor beta chain comes out of a study of T cell changes during pregnancy in multiple sclerosis. The length of the CDR3 is 13 residues. The ends lost 6 bases at V and 4 bases at J; junction bases unmatched: 3. Germline values: CDR1 MNHNS, CDR2 SASEGT. Method: immunoSEQ multiplex PCR; TCRdb's copy keeps in-frame clones and lacks some. The profile shows around 21,000 clones, 88% of them singletons. Sequences were derived from CD8+ T cells from peripheral blood mononuclear cells, sampled in the third trimester of pregnancy. The V gene is TRBV6-1, the J gene TRBJ2-1, with 7 bases lining up with TRBD2. This TCR was recovered from a female donor in good health, enrolled as a control in a pregnancy study. CDR3 nucleotides: TGTGCCAGCAGACCAGCGGGGTACAATGAGCAGTTCTTC. Translation gives CASRPAGYNEQFF.